The source of this T cell receptor beta chain is a study of siplizumab effects on memory and regulatory T cells (dated by TCRdb to about 2019). About the study as a whole: The study examined how the anti-CD2 antibody siplizumab affects alloreactive T-cell subsets in allogeneic mixed lymphocyte reactions built from human PBMCs. Broader findings and caveats from the paper: Roughly 75-95% of proliferating CD4+ or CD8+ clones could not be assigned a naive or memory phenotype. Unstimulated naive T cells appeared to be more diverse than memory T cells, and naive cells seemed to make a substantial contribution to the alloresponse. Whether proliferating Tregs from siplizumab cultures actually had suppressive function was not functionally confirmed. Of the alloreactive CD4+ clones that could be mapped, the Treg-derived share averaged approximately 67% with siplizumab compared with under 35% in control reactions. Because sequences at frequencies below about 10^-5 were poorly captured, only a minor fraction of alloreactive clones could be mapped back to unstimulated subsets. The cumulative frequency of alloreactive sequences that could be traced back to unstimulated CD4+ memory T cells was significantly reduced by siplizumab.

CDR1 and CDR2, looked up from the germline V gene (reference sequence), are SEHNR and FQNEAQ. A distance of 6 bases separates the germline ends of V and J, which lose 3 bases and 0 bases respectively. The CDR3 contains 14 residues, cysteine and phenylalanine counted. The only DNA kept is the CDR3, 42 bases in frame from the first base. The receptor library was made with the immunoSEQ multiplex PCR assay. Each sample had around 92,000 TCR templates assayed by the deep sequencing platform. Genomic DNA extracted from sorted T cells was used for TCRbeta CDR3 sequencing. In the paper's pipeline: Clonal analysis of TCRbeta CDR3 data was done in the R programming language. Alloreactive CD4+ and CD8+ clones were identified by comparing unstimulated samples to CFSE-low samples taken after the reaction. Regulatory or non-regulatory origin was assigned to alloreactive CD4+ clones by matching of sequences to sorted unstimulated Treg and non-Treg repertoires. Drawn from immuneACCESS, this table holds only the in-frame rearrangements with V and J called that TCRdb kept. Clones are partly lost; checked studies trace under half to an unresolved V gene and leave the rest unexplained. The V and J calls and the clone size are those of that table, but D and trimming were determined from the DNA. The sample contains fewer than 110,000 clones, over 90% of them found a single time. The ten most abundant clones make up more than 10% of the sample.

Sorted unstimulated T cells and proliferating T cells recovered from mixed lymphocyte reactions were subjected to TCRbeta CDR3 sequencing. Fresh whole blood from ten HLA-typed healthy donors was used as the source from which PBMCs were isolated. Unstimulated CD4+ non-regulatory T cells were FACS-sorted to map the origin of alloreactive clones. In regard to this clone: Its antigen has not been determined. No much larger clone exists at a distance of one base, and base qualities are not known. The sample contains more than one DNA sequence encoding this CDR3.

Sequencing was performed on non-Treg CD4+ T cells sorted from blood. The cell subset or site label, read with the paper, signifies: FACS-sorted unstimulated CD4+ non-regulatory T cells. This receptor was identified in a human donor in good health. The sequence is built from TRBV7-9 and TRBJ1-3; a tentative D match to TRBD1 spans 5 bases. The sequenced DNA is TGTGCCAGCAGCTTGGGGGGCTCTGGAAACACCATATATTTT. The translation is CASSLGGSGNTIYF.